This TCR beta chain derives from a study of cytomegalovirus exposure and HLA in healthy donors (dated by TCRdb to about 2017). Context from the whole study: An earlier analysis of several hundred of the donors reported 250 to 350 Gb of sequence data and 100 million to 130 million unique TCR beta sequences from approximately 180 million T cells. To study patterns of TCR occurrence, a later analysis re-analyzed previously published TCR beta repertoires from just over 650 donors and added high-resolution HLA genotyping. The later analysis used no new phenotypic data to find candidate immune exposures, relying instead on TCR beta sequences and their occurrence across donors. Donor age, sex, ethnicity and CMV serostatus were collected together with the repertoire data. The aim of the study was to test whether cataloging public T cell receptors could identify signatures of past pathogen exposure. Of the roughly 400 genotyped donors, roughly 85% fell in the genetic ancestry cluster associated with self-reported Caucasian donors. Every repertoire in the discovery cohort had been generated on one and the same sequencing platform. Roughly five DR-DQ haplotypes were treated as single units for association and clustering because of strong linkage in the cohort. The number of donors typed differed by locus, with 629-630 for A, B, C, DRB1 and DQB1, 522 for DQA1, 600 to 610 for DPA1, and 400 to 490 for DPB1. To decide whether each TCR beta V gene segment behaved as functional or pseudogenic, an earlier analysis of approximately 590 of the donors relied on high-throughput TCR beta sequencing. Besides the first cohort of roughly 660 subjects, a separate validation cohort made up of roughly 120 different subjects was used. Among roughly 400 genotyped donors of the cohort, an average of roughly 240,000 unique TCR beta nucleotide sequences were sequenced per donor, roughly 18% of them non-productive. HLA typing covered class I and class II loci at four-digit resolution. About 280 gigabases of sequencing data and roughly 90 million unique TCR sequences were included in an early release covering 500 to 750 HLA-typed donors. The T cell repertoires of several hundred subjects were profiled by immunosequencing and related to cytomegalovirus serostatus. High-throughput TCR immunosequencing, statistical association of individual TCRs with disease status, and machine learning were combined to predict cytomegalovirus infection status. Genome-wide SNP genotypes for about 65% of the 666 donors were used in a later genetic analysis, which treated that subset as a discovery cohort.

The cohort consisted of approximately 690 healthy bone marrow donors. At the time of sampling, every cohort member was nominally healthy, though immune exposures that went unrecorded were likely present. The donor tested CMV seronegative, placing the donor among the roughly 400 seronegative members of the cohort. A peripheral blood sample was provided by each donor, and peripheral blood mononuclear cells were used for TCR beta sequencing. Genomic DNA extraction from the blood cell samples was performed with the Qiagen DNeasy Blood Extraction Kit. The protocol used for the library was the immunoSEQ multiplex PCR assay. The multiplex PCR relied on a mix of 60 forward primers for TCR Vbeta segments and 13 reverse primers for TCR Jbeta segments. A multiplex PCR assay on genomic DNA amplified the CDR3 region of rearranged TCR beta genes. On the Illumina HiSeq System, the amplified TCR beta libraries were sequenced as 87-base-pair reads. The authors' analysis ran thus. Across the roughly 600 repertoires, a later analysis counted about 81 million unique TCR beta chains, roughly 11 million of which were shared by at least two donors. To remove PCR and sequencing errors, raw reads were error-corrected and collapsed into unique sequences using a nearest-neighbor algorithm that merged closely related sequences. V, D and J gene segments were assigned by aligning CDR3 sequences to IMGT reference sequences. Each retained sequence needed at least a six-nucleotide match to both a V gene segment and a J gene segment. Rearrangements were called productive when the CDR3 lacked stop codons and stayed in frame with V and J; all others were non-productive. CDR3 was defined by IMGT convention, running from the second conserved V-encoded cysteine to the conserved J-encoded phenylalanine. The earlier analysis of about 640 of the donors excluded any sequence lacking an unambiguous match to a single V gene segment. In an earlier analysis of around 590 of the donors, a V segment was called functional when productive rearrangements were above 56.7%, and segregating when the standard deviation between donors exceeded 5%. A statistical classification framework was developed to diagnose cytomegalovirus status using the catalog of TCR beta chain sequences. V and J gene assignment, in a later analysis, came from comparing TCR nucleotide sequences with IMGT/GENE-DB human TR gene sequences. A later analysis assigned CDR3 sequences and most-parsimonious VDJ recombination scenarios with the TCRdist pipeline. In a later analysis, each TCR beta chain was defined by its CDR3 amino acid sequence together with its V-gene family, and reads lacking a unique V-gene family were excluded. As a way to deal with suspected cross-contamination and a sequencing artifact, a later analysis dropped approximately 590 nucleotide sequences that were highly shared and had low generation probability. In a later analysis, a clonal expansion index was calculated for each public chain from normalized within-repertoire ranks of inferred template counts. Generation probabilities in a later analysis came from a VDJ recombination model fitted to out-of-frame rearrangements, and those results were checked against IGoR. In a later analysis, TCR-TCR, TCR-HLA and TCR-CMV co-occurrence was scored with hypergeometric tests, and a repertoire-size bias correction was applied to TCR pairs. False discovery rates were estimated in a later analysis by permuting HLA or CMV assignments 20 times. In a later analysis, co-occurring TCRs were grouped with DBSCAN, and TCRdist sequence similarity was added when clustering was performed within HLA-allele-positive subsets. Repertoires with fewer than 30,000 or more than 120,000 public chains were left out of co-occurrence clustering, as were roughly five repertoires with anomalous nucleotide sharing. Sourced from immuneACCESS, this table was stored by TCRdb with only in-frame sequences that have V and J called. A share of the clones is absent; for the studies checked, an unresolved V gene accounts for under half, and the remainder has no known explanation. That table is the source of V, J and clone size, and D and trimming were worked out from the DNA. The sample table records about 140,000 clones; 75% to 80% of these occur just once. The ten largest clones represent 1.5% to 2% of the sample.

Only one count was recorded for this clone. The specificity of this receptor is unknown. Per-nucleotide qualities are absent, and no much larger clonotype sits a single base away. Results and caveats for the whole study, not just this receptor: According to a later genetic analysis, donors in an Asian-associated ancestry cluster had fewer N-insertions in productive TCRs than the approximately 670-donor mean. In an earlier analysis of some 500 of the donors, most TCR beta V segments were observed in productive rearrangements about 87% or about 30% of the time, broadly matching IMGT annotations. Because HLA typing was missing for some donors at each locus, association tests included only the typed subset. The earlier analysis of about 600 of the donors excluded 15 to 20 rarely observed V segments, including chromosome 9 orphons, because counts were too low. A later analysis associated 15,000 or so TCR beta sequences with specific HLA alleles at a false discovery rate of 0.05. Most CMV-associated TCR beta chains appeared to be HLA-restricted in a later analysis, and the HLA associations seemed to be driven largely by CMV exposure. Several of the top co-occurrence clusters appeared to be linked to parvovirus B19, influenza, CMV and Epstein-Barr virus, according to a later analysis. A cluster of highly shared sequence variants was judged likely to be a technical artifact of the sequencing pipeline. An association between a missense DCLRE1C variant and V-gene and J-gene trimming of TCR beta chains was found in a later genetic analysis and replicated in an independent cohort. Some IMGT-functional V segments, including TRBV6-2 and TRBV6-3, could not be distinguished by the 87-base-pair reads and were therefore excluded. It was suggested by the authors that the approach could potentially be generalized to other disease states and immunological phenotypes. Roughly uniform sequencing depth across donors was assumed in presence/absence analyses, although this assumption may not hold. In vitro tests confirmed that a few of the cytomegalovirus-associated TCR beta chains recognize cytomegalovirus antigens. A total of about 150 TCR beta chains were listed by the study as associated with cytomegalovirus. Strong co-occurrence of HLA alleles, especially DR and DQ, made assigning TCR associations to individual alleles difficult. Most TCR sequences were seen in very few donors, while some public TCRs were found in many individuals. A further reported finding was that TCR beta sequences accurately predicted the HLA-A and HLA-B alleles for most subjects in the first cohort. Immune exposure information for the cohort was limited to CMV serostatus. In a later analysis, HLA-associated TCR beta chains showed more clonal expansion and lower generation probabilities than non-associated chains that were equally common. According to a later analysis, TCR association rates differed among HLA loci, with DRB1 alleles showing the most associated TCRs and HLA-C alleles showing the fewest. The classifier was reported to diagnose cytomegalovirus status with high specificity and sensitivity in both the original cohort and the validation cohort. The cohort was sequenced for TCR beta chains only, and without alpha or paired-chain data the features that could be detected were limited. Linkage disequilibrium might explain the correlated functional status among segregating V segments, but an unknown experimental factor could not be excluded.

CDR3 length: 15 amino acids, cysteine to phenylalanine. Here the CDR3 DNA is all that survives: 45 bases in frame from base 1. CDR1 and CDR2 are read off the germline V gene as MGHRA and YSYEKL. Trimming accounts for 0 bases at V and 7 bases at J, while the number of junction bases matched to no gene is 6. Material: PBMCs. The chain joins TRBV4-1 to TRBJ1-2; 9 of the junction bases match TRBD1. This receptor was identified in a female donor in good health and CMV-seronegative. The base sequence is TGCGCCAGCAGCCAAGAGTCGGGGACAGGGCGTGGCTACACCTTC. It translates as CASSQESGTGRGYTF.